This T cell receptor (beta chain) came from a study of T cell responses to AZD1222 COVID-19 vaccine. The CDR3 spans 16 residues. The germline CDR1 and CDR2 sequences are LGHDT and YNNKEL (reference sequence). The V gene lost 0 bases and the J gene lost 4 bases, with 15 bases spanning the gap. Some clones are missing from TCRdb's copy, which holds only in-frame ones; the method was immunoSEQ multiplex PCR. The profile shows some 130,000 clones, around 90% of them singletons. Study results and caveats: Spike-specific TCRs gained breadth and depth after people received two AZD1222 doses.

Comment on this clone: Its specificity is unknown.

The V and J genes are TRBV3-1 (or the pseudogene TRBV3-2) and TRBJ1-2; no firm D call. This sequence was found in an adult in good health. The input for sequencing was peripheral blood, taken on day 0 of AZD1222 vaccination. The CDR3 reads CASSQDWSQSFYGYTF. In DNA form, the CDR3 reads TGTGCCAGCAGCCAAGATTGGTCACAGAGCTTCTATGGCTACACCTTC.